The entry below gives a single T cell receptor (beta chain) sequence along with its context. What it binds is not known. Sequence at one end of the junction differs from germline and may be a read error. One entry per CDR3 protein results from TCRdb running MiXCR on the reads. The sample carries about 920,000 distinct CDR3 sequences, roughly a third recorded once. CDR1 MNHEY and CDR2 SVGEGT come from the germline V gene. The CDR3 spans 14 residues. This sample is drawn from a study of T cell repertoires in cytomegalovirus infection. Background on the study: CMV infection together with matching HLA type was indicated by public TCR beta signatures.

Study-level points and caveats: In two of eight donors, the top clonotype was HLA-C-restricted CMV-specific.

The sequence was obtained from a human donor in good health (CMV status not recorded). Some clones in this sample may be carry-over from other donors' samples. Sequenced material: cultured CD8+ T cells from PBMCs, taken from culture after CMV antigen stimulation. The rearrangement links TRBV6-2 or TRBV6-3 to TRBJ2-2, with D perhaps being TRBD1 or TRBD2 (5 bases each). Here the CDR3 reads CVSSPGADTGELFF. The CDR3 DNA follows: TGTGTCAGCAGCCCCGGGGCAGACACCGGGGAGCTGTTTTTT.